A single T cell receptor (beta chain) is shown here with its context. The sample belongs to a study of OX40 agonist ivuxolimab in advanced cancers. Assay used: immunoSEQ multiplex PCR; TCRdb lists only in-frame clones, some missing. This sample has roughly 97,000 clones, with approximately 90% found just once. CDR1 is MNHEY, CDR2 SMNVEV, per germline (reference sequence). The CDR3 runs to 14 residues. The ends lost 4 bases at V and 6 bases at J; junction bases unmatched: 9. Sequenced material: CD4+ or CD8+ T cells sorted from blood, taken in a trial of the OX40 agonist ivuxolimab. The clonotype originates from an adult with an advanced solid tumor such as melanoma, head and neck, liver or kidney cancer. The V call is TRBV27, the J call TRBJ2-7; 7 positions agree with TRBD1. DNA for the CDR3: TGTGCCAGCAGTTGTACAGGGGTAGCGTGCGAGCAGTACTTC. This encodes CASSCTGVACEQYF.